This TCR beta chain came from a study of human T cells and chemical hapten exposure (dated by TCRdb to about 2021). A note on the overall study: For sensitization, 2% DPC in acetone was applied to a 2 cm by 2 cm area of upper inner arm skin. Patients additionally received weekly therapeutic DPC doses to the scalp throughout the roughly 24-week study period. Patch testing was performed on the upper back with Finn chambers containing 0.01% DPC, and the patch tests were scored after 6 days according to International Contact Dermatitis Research Group standards. Alopecia areata with under or over 50% scalp involvement, alopecia totalis and alopecia universalis were represented in the patient cohort, which was mostly female. Libraries were pooled for sequencing, and variation in per-sample TCR yields was attributed mainly to small differences in library volumes within the pool. In alopecia patients, the study followed how the peripheral blood TCR repertoire changed in vivo over primary and secondary sensitization to diphenylcyclopropenone (DPC), a hapten. Blood was sampled from patients pre-sensitization (week 0) and at 2, 6 and about 24 weeks after DPC sensitization. Twenty-nine alopecia patients provided blood for TCR sequencing at one to four time points (pre-sensitization, 2, 6 and 24 weeks).

Summary of the overall study and its limitations: Because every patient had alopecia, a presumed autoimmune disease, the patients' immune response might differ from that of healthy individuals. A positive correlation was found between the number of PT1 expanded TCRs and patch test score, with significance reached at thresholds 8, 16 and 32 but not 4. Compared with pre-sensitization or healthy control sets, expanded TCRs formed significantly more large CDR3 similarity clusters, which is consistent with antigen-driven responses. Repeated subsampling changed both the strength of the expansion versus patch-test correlation and the threshold at which that correlation became significant. DPC sensitization did not change how many TCRs were above 1 in 1000 frequency, and no evidence was found of alterations in global repertoire structure.

As to this clonotype: Its antigen specificity is not known. A read error may account for a junction end that differs from germline.

Taken from the germline V gene, the CDR1 and CDR2 loops are MDHEN and SYDVKM. Spanning cysteine to phenylalanine, the CDR3 consists of 11 amino acids. Only the CDR3 region is kept as DNA, spanning 33 bases read in frame from base 1. Interpreted using the paper, the time point label stands for: patch test 1, 2 weeks after DPC sensitization. Read against the paper, the sample's treatment or condition label means: therapeutic diphenylcyclopropenone sensitization with weekly scalp DPC. Blood at each patch-test visit was drawn before the patch test was applied. Patients were considered eligible if aged 18 to 70, diagnosed with alopecia and deemed suitable for DPC therapy, and patients were excluded if pregnant. Total RNA was isolated from unfractionated whole blood collected in Tempus Blood RNA tubes. Libraries came from RACE. TCRdb names NextSeq 500 as the instrument used. During library preparation, unique molecular identifiers were attached to individual cDNA molecules so that TCRs could be counted quantitatively and reproducibly. Each blood RNA sample was used to sequence both TCR alpha and TCR beta chains. Turning to the authors' computational methods: Samples had a median of about 96,000 TCRs, with a range from about 23,224 to 750,000. The Decombinator software suite was used to annotate the V, J and CDR3 of the TCR reads. To make PS versus PT1 abundance plots, every sample was subsampled to the same number of TCRs (28,000). TCRs were defined as expanded if absent before sensitization and observed at least eight times at the 2-week time point. In-frame beta chains were kept once TCRdb had trimmed the public reads at Q25 with fastp and called clones with MiXCR. All rows with the same CDR3 protein become a single entry with the most common DNA and genes. The V and J calls were not made by the authors but by TCRdb's processing. The sample includes 150,000 or so distinct CDR3 sequences, with approximately 15% observed a single time. Clones ranked in the top ten supply about 1.7% of the sample.

This chain is built from TRBV28 and TRBJ2-7, with no D gene named confidently. The sequence was collected from a woman aged 25 to 39 with alopecia areata. Some clones in this sample may be carry-over from other donors' samples. The source material was whole blood, sampled in connection with sensitization to the hapten diphenylcyclopropenone (DPC). The DNA is as follows: TGTGCCAGCACCGACTCCTACGTGCAGTACTTC. Its translation reads: CASTDSYVQYF.